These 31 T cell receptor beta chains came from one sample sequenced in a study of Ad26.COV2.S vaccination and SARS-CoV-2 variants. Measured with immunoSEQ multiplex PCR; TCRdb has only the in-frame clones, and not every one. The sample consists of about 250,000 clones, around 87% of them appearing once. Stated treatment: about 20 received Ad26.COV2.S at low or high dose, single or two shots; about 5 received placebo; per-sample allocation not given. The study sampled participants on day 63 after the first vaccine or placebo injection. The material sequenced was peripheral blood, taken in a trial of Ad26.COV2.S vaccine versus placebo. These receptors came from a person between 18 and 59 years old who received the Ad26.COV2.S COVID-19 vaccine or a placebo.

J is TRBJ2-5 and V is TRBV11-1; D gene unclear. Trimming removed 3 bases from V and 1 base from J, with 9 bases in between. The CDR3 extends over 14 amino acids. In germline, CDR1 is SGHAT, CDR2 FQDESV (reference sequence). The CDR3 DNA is TGTGCCAGCAGCTTTTCGGTAACCCAAGAGACCCAGTACTTC. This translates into CASSFSVTQETQYF.

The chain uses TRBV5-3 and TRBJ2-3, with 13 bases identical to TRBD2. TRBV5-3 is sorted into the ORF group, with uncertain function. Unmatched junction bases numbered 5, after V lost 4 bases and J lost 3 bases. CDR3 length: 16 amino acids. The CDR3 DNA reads TGTGCCAGAAGCCCAAGGACTAGCGGGGGAACAGATACGCAGTATTTT. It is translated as CARSPRTSGGTDTQYF.

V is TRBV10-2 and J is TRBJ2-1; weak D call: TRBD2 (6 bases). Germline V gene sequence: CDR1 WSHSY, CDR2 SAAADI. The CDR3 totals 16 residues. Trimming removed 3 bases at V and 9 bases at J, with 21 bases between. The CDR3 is CASSEMGGTNGGEQFF. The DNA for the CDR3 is TGCGCCAGCAGTGAAATGGGCGGGACCAACGGGGGTGAGCAGTTCTTC.

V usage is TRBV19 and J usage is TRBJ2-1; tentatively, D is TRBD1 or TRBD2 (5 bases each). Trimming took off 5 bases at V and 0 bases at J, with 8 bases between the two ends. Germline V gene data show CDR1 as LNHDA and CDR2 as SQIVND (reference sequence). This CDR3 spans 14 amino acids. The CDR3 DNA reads TGTGCCAGTAGTGTGGGGGACTCCTACAATGAGCAGTTCTTC. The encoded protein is CASSVGDSYNEQFF.

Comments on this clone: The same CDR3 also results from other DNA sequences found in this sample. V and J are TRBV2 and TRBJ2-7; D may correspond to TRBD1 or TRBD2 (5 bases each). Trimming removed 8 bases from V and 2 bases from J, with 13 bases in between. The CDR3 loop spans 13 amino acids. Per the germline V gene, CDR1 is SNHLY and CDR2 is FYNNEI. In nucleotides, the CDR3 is TGTGCCAGCTCCCGGGACGGAGCCTACGAGCAGTACTTC. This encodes CASSRDGAYEQYF.

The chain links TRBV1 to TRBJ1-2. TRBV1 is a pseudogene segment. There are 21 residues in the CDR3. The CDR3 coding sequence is TGCACCAGCAGCCAAGATCATCGATTGGCGGTCAGAGCAAACCGTAACTATGGCTACACCTTC. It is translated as CTSSQDHRLAVRANRNYGYTF.

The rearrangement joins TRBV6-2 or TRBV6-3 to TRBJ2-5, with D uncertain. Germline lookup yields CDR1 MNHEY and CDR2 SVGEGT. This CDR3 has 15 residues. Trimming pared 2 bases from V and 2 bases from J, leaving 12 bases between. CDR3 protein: CASSYASPTQETQYF. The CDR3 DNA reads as TGTGCCAGCAGTTACGCCTCCCCCACGCAAGAGACCCAGTACTTC.

The CDR3 here is CASSQGQDLEKLFF. CDR3 nucleotide sequence: TGTGCCAGCAGTCAAGGGCAGGACCTAGAAAAACTGTTTTTT. The chain is built from TRBV2 and TRBJ1-4; D call uncertain. The CDR3 is 14 amino acids. CDR1 is SNHLY and CDR2 is FYNNEI in the germline V gene. V gave up 5 bases and J gave up 8 bases, with 15 bases separating them.

The CDR3 nucleotides read TGCAGCGTTGAAAGACAGCTCCAAGAGACCCAGTACTTC. Amino acid sequence: CSVERQLQETQYF. This sequence joins TRBV29-1 and TRBJ2-5, with TRBD1 as a possible D gene (5 bases). The CDR3 has 13 residues. Germline V gene data show CDR1 as SQVTM and CDR2 as ANQGSEA. The V gene lost 2 bases and the J gene lost 1 base, with 8 bases spanning the gap.

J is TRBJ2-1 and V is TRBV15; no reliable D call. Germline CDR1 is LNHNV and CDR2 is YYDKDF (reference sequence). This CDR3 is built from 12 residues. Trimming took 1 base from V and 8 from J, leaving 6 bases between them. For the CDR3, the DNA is TGTGCCACCAGCAGAGCGTGGGATGAGCAGTTCTTC. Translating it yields CATSRAWDEQFF.

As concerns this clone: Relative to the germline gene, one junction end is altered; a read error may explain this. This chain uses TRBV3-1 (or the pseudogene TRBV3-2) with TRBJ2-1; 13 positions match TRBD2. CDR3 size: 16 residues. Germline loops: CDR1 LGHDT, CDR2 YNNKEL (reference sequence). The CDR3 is CASSQGTSGGAFSLLF. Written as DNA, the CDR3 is TGTGCCAGCAGCCAAGGTACTAGCGGGGGGGCCTTTAGTCTACTCTTC.

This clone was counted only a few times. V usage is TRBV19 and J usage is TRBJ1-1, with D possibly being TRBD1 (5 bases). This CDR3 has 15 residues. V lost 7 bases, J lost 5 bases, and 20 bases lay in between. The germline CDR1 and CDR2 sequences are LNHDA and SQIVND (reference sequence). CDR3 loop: CASTLIGGMGTEAFF. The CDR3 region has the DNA TGTGCCAGTACTCTCATCGGGGGAATGGGGACTGAAGCTTTCTTT.

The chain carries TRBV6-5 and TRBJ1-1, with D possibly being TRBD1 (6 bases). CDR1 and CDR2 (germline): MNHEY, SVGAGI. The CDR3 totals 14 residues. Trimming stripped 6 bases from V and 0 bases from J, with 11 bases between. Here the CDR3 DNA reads TGTGCCAGCAGCGGAGGACAGTTGAACACTGAAGCTTTCTTT. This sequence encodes CASSGGQLNTEAFF.

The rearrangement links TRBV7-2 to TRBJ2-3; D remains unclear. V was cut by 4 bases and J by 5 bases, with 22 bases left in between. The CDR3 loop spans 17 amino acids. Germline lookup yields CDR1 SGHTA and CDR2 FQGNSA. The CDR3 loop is CASSYRFDLSLGDTQYF. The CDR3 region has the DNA TGTGCCAGCAGCTACCGTTTCGATCTATCGCTGGGAGATACGCAGTATTTT.

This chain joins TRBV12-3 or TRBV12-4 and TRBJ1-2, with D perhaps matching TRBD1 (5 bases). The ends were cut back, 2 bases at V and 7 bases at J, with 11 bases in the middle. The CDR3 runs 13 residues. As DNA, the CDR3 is TGTGCCAGCAGTTTAATCCAGGGAGGTGGCTACACCTTC. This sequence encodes CASSLIQGGGYTF.

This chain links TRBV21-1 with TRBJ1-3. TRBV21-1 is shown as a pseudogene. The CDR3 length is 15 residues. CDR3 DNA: TGTGCCAGCAGCAACCCCACGGACTCTGGAAACACCATATATTTT. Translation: CASSNPTDSGNTIYF.

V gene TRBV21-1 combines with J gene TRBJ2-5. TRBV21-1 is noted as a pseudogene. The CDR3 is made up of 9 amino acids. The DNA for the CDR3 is TGTGCCAGCGGGGAGACCCAGTACTTC. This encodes CASGETQYF.

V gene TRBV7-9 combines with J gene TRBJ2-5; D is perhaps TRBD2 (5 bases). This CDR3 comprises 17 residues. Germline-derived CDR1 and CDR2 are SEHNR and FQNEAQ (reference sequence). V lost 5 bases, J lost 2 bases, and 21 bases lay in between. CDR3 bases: TGTGCCAGCAGCCCTAGACGGGTACGGACGGGGCAAGAGACCCAGTACTTC. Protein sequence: CASSPRRVRTGQETQYF.

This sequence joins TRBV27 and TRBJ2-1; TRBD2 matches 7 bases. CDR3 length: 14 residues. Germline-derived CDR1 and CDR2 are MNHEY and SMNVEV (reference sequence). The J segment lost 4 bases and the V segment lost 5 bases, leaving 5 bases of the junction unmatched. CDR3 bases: TGTGCCAGCAGTGGGGGGGTTTCGTACAATGAGCAGTTCTTC. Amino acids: CASSGGVSYNEQFF.

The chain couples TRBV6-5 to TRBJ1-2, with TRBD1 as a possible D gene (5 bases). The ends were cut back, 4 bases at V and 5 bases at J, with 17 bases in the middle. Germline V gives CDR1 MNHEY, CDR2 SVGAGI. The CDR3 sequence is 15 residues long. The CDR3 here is CASSSGRQRSYGYTF. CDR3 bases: TGTGCCAGCAGTTCGGGGAGACAGCGATCTTATGGCTACACCTTC.

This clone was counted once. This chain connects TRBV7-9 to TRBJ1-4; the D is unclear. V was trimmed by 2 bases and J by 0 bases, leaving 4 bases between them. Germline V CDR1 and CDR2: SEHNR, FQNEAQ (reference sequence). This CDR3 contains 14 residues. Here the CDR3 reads CASSLKATNEKLFF. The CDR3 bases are TGTGCCAGCAGCTTAAAAGCAACTAATGAAAAACTGTTTTTT.

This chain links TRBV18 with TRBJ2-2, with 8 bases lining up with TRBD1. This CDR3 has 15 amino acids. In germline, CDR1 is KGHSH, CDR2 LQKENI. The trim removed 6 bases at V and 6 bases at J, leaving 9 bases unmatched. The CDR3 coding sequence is TGTGCCAGCTCGCCTTCGACAGGGGAAGCCGGGGAGCTGTTTTTT. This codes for CASSPSTGEAGELFF.

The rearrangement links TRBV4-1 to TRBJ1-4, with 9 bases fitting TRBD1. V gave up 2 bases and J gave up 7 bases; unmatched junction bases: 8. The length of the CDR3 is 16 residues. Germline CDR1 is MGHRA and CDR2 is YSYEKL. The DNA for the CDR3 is TGCGCCAGCAGCCAACTACCGGGACAGGGTTTTGAAAAACTGTTTTTT. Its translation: CASSQLPGQGFEKLFF.

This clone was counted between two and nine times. CDR3 loop: CATAGARPSGANVLTF. CDR3 in DNA: TGTGCCACCGCCGGGGCCAGACCCTCTGGGGCCAACGTCCTGACTTTC. V is TRBV24-1 and J is TRBJ2-6, with D perhaps given as TRBD1 or TRBD2 (5 bases each). In germline, CDR1 is KGHDR, CDR2 SFDVKD. The length of the CDR3 is 16 residues. V lost 9 bases to trimming and J lost 0 bases, with 14 bases between them.

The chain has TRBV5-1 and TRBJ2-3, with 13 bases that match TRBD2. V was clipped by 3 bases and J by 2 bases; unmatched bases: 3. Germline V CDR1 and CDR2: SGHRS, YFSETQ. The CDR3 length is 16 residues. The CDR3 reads CASSSGTSGITDTQYF. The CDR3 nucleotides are TGCGCCAGCAGCTCCGGGACTAGCGGGATCACAGATACGCAGTATTTT. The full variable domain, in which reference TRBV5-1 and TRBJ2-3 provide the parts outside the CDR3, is KAGVTQTPRYLIKTRGQQVTLSCSPISGHRSVSWYQQTPGQGLQFLFEYFSETQRNKGNFPGRFSGRQFSNSRSEMNVSTLELGDSALYLCASSSGTSGITDTQYFGPGTRLTVL.

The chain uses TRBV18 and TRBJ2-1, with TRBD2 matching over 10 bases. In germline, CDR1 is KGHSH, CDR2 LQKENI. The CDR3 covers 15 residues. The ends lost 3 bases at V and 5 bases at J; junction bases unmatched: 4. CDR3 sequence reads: CASSPRLAGDNEQFF. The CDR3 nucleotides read TGTGCCAGCTCACCTCGACTAGCGGGTGACAATGAGCAGTTCTTC.

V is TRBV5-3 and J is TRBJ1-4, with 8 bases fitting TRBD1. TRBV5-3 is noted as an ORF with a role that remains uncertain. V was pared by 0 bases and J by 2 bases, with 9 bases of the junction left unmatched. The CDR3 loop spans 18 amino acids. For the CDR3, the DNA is TGTGCCAGAAGCTTGGCCAGTGGACAGGGCGCTACTAATGAAAAACTGTTTTTT. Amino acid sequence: CARSLASGQGATNEKLFF.

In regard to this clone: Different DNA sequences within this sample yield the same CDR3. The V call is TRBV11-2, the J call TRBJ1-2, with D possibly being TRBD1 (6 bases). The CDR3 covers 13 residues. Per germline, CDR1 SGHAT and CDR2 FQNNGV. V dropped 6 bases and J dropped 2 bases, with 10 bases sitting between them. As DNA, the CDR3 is TGTGCCAGCAGTTCGGACAGAAACTATGGCTACACCTTC. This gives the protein CASSSDRNYGYTF.

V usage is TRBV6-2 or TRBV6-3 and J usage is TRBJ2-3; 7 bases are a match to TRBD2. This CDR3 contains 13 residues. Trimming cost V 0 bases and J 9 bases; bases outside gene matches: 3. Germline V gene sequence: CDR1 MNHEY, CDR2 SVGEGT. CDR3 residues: CASSYSMRGTQYF. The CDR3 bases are TGTGCCAGCAGTTACTCGATGCGGGGGACGCAGTATTTT.

The CDR3 loop is CASSVTPRLKGETQYF. CDR3 in DNA: TGTGCCAGCAGCGTAACCCCCCGCCTTAAGGGAGAGACCCAGTACTTC. The chain joins TRBV3-1 (or the pseudogene TRBV3-2) to TRBJ2-5, with unresolved D. Germline V CDR1 and CDR2: LGHDT, YNNKEL (reference sequence). This CDR3 has 16 amino acids. V was pared by 5 bases and J by 4 bases, with 20 bases between.

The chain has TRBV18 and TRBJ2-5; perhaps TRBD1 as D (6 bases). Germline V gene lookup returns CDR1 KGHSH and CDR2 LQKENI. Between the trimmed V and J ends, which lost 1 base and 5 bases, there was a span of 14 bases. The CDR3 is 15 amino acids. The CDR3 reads CASSPRDTVGETQYF. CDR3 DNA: TGTGCCAGCTCACCACGGGACACTGTAGGGGAGACCCAGTACTTC.